Presented here are 25 T cell receptor beta chains from one specimen sequenced in a study of blood T cell repertoires in COVID-19. TCRdb's table, derived via immunoSEQ multiplex PCR, lists solely in-frame clones and lacks some. The sample has some 95,000 clones, about nine tenths seen once. The sequencing input was peripheral blood. The receptors derive from a human donor with active COVID-19. The donor label of this sample is uncertain.

The gene calls are TRBV5-1 and TRBJ1-2, with TRBD1 as a possible D gene (6 bases). The CDR3 extends over 18 amino acids. Trimming shortened V by 2 bases and J by 0 bases, and 20 bases separated the two germline ends. CDR1 SGHRS and CDR2 YFSETQ come from the germline V gene. CDR3 sequence: CASSLYRELRGANYGYTF. The CDR3, as DNA: TGCGCCAGCAGCTTATACAGGGAACTGAGAGGAGCTAACTATGGCTACACCTTC.

J is TRBJ2-3 and V is TRBV7-3; 8 nucleotides match TRBD2. The CDR3 is 15 residues long. J lost 3 bases, V lost 5 bases, and 7 bases had no gene match. In germline, CDR1 is SGHTA, CDR2 FQGTGA. The CDR3 sequence: CASSDSGVLTDTQYF. The DNA for the CDR3 is TGTGCCAGCAGCGATAGCGGGGTGTTAACAGATACGCAGTATTTT. Supplemented by reference TRBV7-3 and TRBJ2-3, the full variable domain reads GAGVSQTPSNKVTEKGKYVELRCDPISGHTALYWYRQSLGQGPEFLIYFQGTGAADDSGLPNDRFFAVRPEGSVSTLKIQRTERGDSAVYLCASSDSGVLTDTQYFGPGTRLTVL.

The gene calls are TRBV29-1 and TRBJ2-5, with 7 bases matching TRBD2. CDR3 length: 16 residues. CDR1 and CDR2 from the germline V gene are SQVTM and ANQGSEA. The ends lost 7 bases at V and 5 bases at J; junction bases unmatched: 19. In DNA, the CDR3 is TGCAGCGCCACTACGGGAGGACTAAAGGGTTCGGAGACCCAGTACTTC. Amino acids: CSATTGGLKGSETQYF.

The chain has TRBV5-6 and TRBJ1-1; D gene uncertain. Trimming left V 4 bases short and J 3 bases short, with 16 bases between. CDR1 SGHDT and CDR2 YYEEEE come from the germline V gene. This CDR3 spans 15 amino acids. The CDR3, as DNA: TGTGCCAGCAGCCTGTTCGACACAGTCGACACTGAAGCTTTCTTT. It encodes CASSLFDTVDTEAFF. Full variable domain (missing parts from reference TRBV5-6 and TRBJ1-1): DAGVTQSPTHLIKTRGQQVTLRCSPKSGHDTVSWYQQALGQGPQFIFQYYEEEERQRGNFPDRFSGHQFPNYSSELNVNALLLGDSALYLCASSLFDTVDTEAFFGQGTRLTVV.

This chain connects TRBV28 to TRBJ2-3; no firm D call. Trimming shortened V by 2 bases and J by 6 bases, and 9 bases separated the two germline ends. The CDR3 contains 13 residues. The germline V gene encodes CDR1 MDHEN and CDR2 SYDVKM. The CDR3 loop is CASSLRLADTQYF. Written as DNA, the CDR3 is TGTGCCAGCAGTTTACGATTAGCTGATACGCAGTATTTT.

J is TRBJ1-5 and V is TRBV10-3; TRBD1 matches 8 bases. After removal of 8 bases from V and 3 bases from J, the junction contained 12 bases not matched to a gene. CDR3 size: 16 residues. Germline-derived CDR1 and CDR2 are ENHRY and SYGVKD. CDR3 in DNA: TGTGCCATCCAGGAAGACAGGGGATCGTTCAATCAGCCCCAGCATTTT. As protein: CAIQEDRGSFNQPQHF.

The J gene is TRBJ2-2, the V gene TRBV2; 10 nucleotides match TRBD2. V was clipped by 7 bases and J by 2 bases; unmatched bases: 1. There are 14 residues in the CDR3. Germline V gene lookup returns CDR1 SNHLY and CDR2 FYNNEI. The CDR3 nucleotides are TGTGCCAGCACTAGCGGGGGCAACACCGGGGAGCTGTTTTTT. Encoded protein: CASTSGGNTGELFF. Variable domain in full (rest from reference TRBV2 and TRBJ2-2): EPEVTQTPSHQVTQMGQEVILRCVPISNHLYFYWYRQILGQKVEFLVSFYNNEISEKSEIFDDQFSVERPDGSNFTLKIRSTKLEDSAMYFCASTSGGNTGELFFGEGSRLTVL.

The rearrangement links TRBV5-1 to TRBJ2-5; D might be TRBD1 (5 bases). V was cut by 3 bases and J by 3 bases, with 15 bases left in between. The CDR3 loop spans 15 amino acids. The germline CDR1 and CDR2 sequences are SGHRS and YFSETQ. The CDR3 loop is CASSSSTENEETQYF. The CDR3 nucleotides are TGCGCCAGCAGCTCGTCGACAGAGAATGAAGAGACCCAGTACTTC.

CDR3: CSVDSERGGGEQFF. CDR3 bases: TGCAGCGTTGACTCGGAGCGGGGGGGCGGTGAGCAGTTCTTC. This chain joins TRBV29-1 and TRBJ2-1; 10 bases fit TRBD2. V dropped 3 bases and J dropped 9; count of bases not matched to a gene: 8. CDR1 is SQVTM, CDR2 ANQGSEA, per germline. This CDR3 contains 14 residues.

The chain joins TRBV7-9 to TRBJ2-5; 10 nucleotides agree with TRBD1. The germline CDR1 and CDR2 sequences are SEHNR and FQNEAQ (reference sequence). After removal of 4 bases from V and 5 bases from J, the junction contained 13 bases not matched to a gene. The CDR3 spans 17 residues. The CDR3 sequence is CASSWTGTGASGETQYF. CDR3 nucleotides: TGTGCCAGCAGCTGGACCGGGACAGGGGCCTCTGGGGAGACCCAGTACTTC.

The V and J genes are TRBV29-1 and TRBJ2-3; the match to TRBD1 covers 10 bases. The CDR3 has 14 residues. CDR1 and CDR2 from the germline V gene are SQVTM and ANQGSEA. J was trimmed by 5 bases and V by 3 bases; bases with no gene match: 5. The CDR3, as DNA: TGCAGCGTTGACGGACAGGGGGTAGGAGATACGCAGTATTTT. It translates to CSVDGQGVGDTQYF.

The J gene is TRBJ2-1, the V gene TRBV7-9; D gene ambiguous. The CDR3 is made up of 12 amino acids. CDR1 is SEHNR and CDR2 is FQNEAQ in the germline V gene (reference sequence). V lost 5 bases and J lost 2, with 4 bases in between. CDR3 residues: CASSPTYNEQFF. In DNA form, the CDR3 reads TGTGCCAGCAGCCCCACCTACAATGAGCAGTTCTTC.

This chain links TRBV12-5 with TRBJ2-5, with 9 bases that match TRBD2. Trimming cost V 3 bases and J 2 bases; bases outside gene matches: 4. CDR1 and CDR2 from the germline V gene are LGHNT and FRNRAP. This CDR3 region has 15 residues. The CDR3: CASGLVAGAQETQYF. In nucleotides, the CDR3 is TGTGCTAGTGGTTTAGTAGCGGGGGCACAAGAGACCCAGTACTTC.

J is TRBJ1-1 and V is TRBV5-1; the match to TRBD1 covers 9 bases. J gave up 4 bases and V 4 bases, and 8 bases lay outside the gene matches. The germline gives CDR1 SGHRS, CDR2 YFSETQ. The CDR3 sequence is 15 residues long. The CDR3 spells CASSRTGGAGTEAFF. CDR3 sequence (DNA): TGCGCCAGCAGCAGAACAGGGGGCGCAGGCACTGAAGCTTTCTTT.

The J gene is TRBJ1-1, the V gene TRBV7-9, with 8 bases lining up with TRBD1. Germline loops: CDR1 SEHNR, CDR2 FQNEAQ (reference sequence). CDR3 size: 11 residues. The V and J ends lost 3 bases and 11 bases, in that order; junction bases with no gene match: 2. CDR3 loop: CASSLDRAAFF. CDR3 sequence (DNA): TGTGCCAGCAGCTTGGACAGGGCGGCTTTCTTT.

This clone has just one count. The chain joins TRBV5-1 to TRBJ2-1; no firm D call. Germline V CDR1 and CDR2: SGHRS, YFSETQ. This CDR3 has 11 amino acids. V lost 2 bases and J lost 6, with 3 bases in between. CDR3 protein: CASSFGNEQFF. The CDR3 bases are TGCGCCAGCAGCTTCGGCAATGAGCAGTTCTTC.

The chain recombines TRBV28 with TRBJ1-5, with 12 bases that match TRBD1. CDR1 is MDHEN, CDR2 SYDVKM, per germline. The CDR3 has 19 residues. V lost 6 bases to trimming and J lost 9 bases; unmatched junction nucleotides: 21. This CDR3 reads CASSRLNNRDRGLGLPQHF. The CDR3 bases are TGTGCCAGCAGCCGCCTAAACAATCGGGACAGGGGGCTAGGTCTGCCCCAGCATTTT.

The rearrangement links TRBV6-5 to TRBJ1-1, with 8 bases matching TRBD1. The length of the CDR3 is 14 residues. In germline, CDR1 is MNHEY, CDR2 SVGAGI. Germline trimming cut 5 bases from V and 4 bases from J; bases unmatched to any gene: 6. The CDR3 DNA sequence: TGTGCCAGCAGTACACAAGACAGGGGCACTGAAGCTTTCTTT. Its protein product is CASSTQDRGTEAFF.

V and J are TRBV5-5 and TRBJ1-2; the D gene is possibly TRBD1 (6 bases). The germline V gene encodes CDR1 SGHKS and CDR2 YYEKEE (reference sequence). V was cut by 4 bases and J by 10 bases, with 20 bases left in between. The length of the CDR3 is 14 residues. In DNA, the CDR3 is TGTGCCAGCAGCGCAACAGGGAGTTCTGAGTTCTACACCTTC. It yields the protein CASSATGSSEFYTF.

The J gene is TRBJ1-5, the V gene TRBV6-5; 11 bases map to TRBD1. CDR3 length: 15 residues. The V gene's germline CDR1 is MNHEY and CDR2 SVGAGI. The V and J ends lost 6 bases and 4 bases, in that order; junction bases with no gene match: 5. The CDR3 DNA reads as TGTGCCAGCAGCCCGGACAGGGGGCCTAATCAGCCCCAGCATTTT. Its protein is CASSPDRGPNQPQHF.

V and J are TRBV2 and TRBJ1-2; weak D call: TRBD1 (5 bases). CDR1 and CDR2 from the germline V gene are SNHLY and FYNNEI. The V end lost 4 bases, the J end lost 1 base, and 7 bases lay between the germline ends. This CDR3 is 13 amino acids long. The CDR3 DNA sequence: TGTGCCAGCAGTGGGGGACTTAACTATGGCTACACCTTC. Protein: CASSGGLNYGYTF.

This chain uses TRBV3-1 (or the pseudogene TRBV3-2) with TRBJ2-5, with 7 positions matching TRBD2. The CDR3 runs to 17 residues. The germline V gene encodes CDR1 LGHDT and CDR2 YNNKEL (reference sequence). J lost 3 bases, V lost 4 bases, and 14 bases had no gene match. The CDR3 DNA is TGTGCCAGCAGCCGCCCAGCCGGGACTAACGCCGAAGAGACCCAGTACTTC. This gives the protein CASSRPAGTNAEETQYF.

The V gene is TRBV11-2, the J gene TRBJ2-5, with 14 bases fitting TRBD2. Germline assignment: CDR1 SGHAT and CDR2 FQNNGV. The V and J ends lost 5 bases and 4 bases, in that order; junction bases with no gene match: 6. The CDR3 spans 16 residues. CDR3 loop: CASSPGTSGGRETQYF. CDR3 DNA sequence: TGTGCCAGCAGCCCCGGGACTAGCGGGGGCCGAGAGACCCAGTACTTC.

The V call is TRBV4-1, the J call TRBJ1-1; D ambiguous. The CDR3 runs 14 residues. V was trimmed by 0 bases and J by 2 bases, leaving 7 bases between them. Germline CDR1 reads MGHRA; CDR2 reads YSYEKL. For the CDR3, the DNA is TGCGCCAGCAGCCAAGATACGACAAACACTGAAGCTTTCTTT. It codes for CASSQDTTNTEAFF.

V is TRBV7-9 and J is TRBJ2-1; 13 bases match TRBD2. From germline, CDR1 is SEHNR and CDR2 FQNEAQ (reference sequence). The V segment lost 0 bases and the J segment 12 bases; nucleotides outside the gene matches: 5. The CDR3 has 15 residues. As DNA, the CDR3 is TGTGCCAGCAGCTTAGCGGGACTAGCGGGACCCTGGCAGTTCTTC. Protein sequence: CASSLAGLAGPWQFF. Using reference TRBV7-9 and TRBJ2-1 for the parts outside the CDR3, the full variable domain is DTGVSQNPRHKITKRGQNVTFRCDPISEHNRLYWYRQTLGQGPEFLTYFQNEAQLEKSRLLSDRFSAERPKGSFSTLEIQRTEQGDSAMYLCASSLAGLAGPWQFFGPGTRLTVL.